Described below is a single TCR beta chain sequence and its context. The germline gives CDR1 MGHRA, CDR2 YSYEKL. Trimming took off 1 base at V and 8 bases at J, with 6 bases between the two ends. The CDR3 runs 13 residues. Clones were read by immunoSEQ multiplex PCR, and TCRdb kept only the in-frame ones, dropping some. The sample shows tens of thousands of clones, over 75% of them seen only once. These data belong to a study of untreated major depressive disorder. Every participant had European ancestry. V gene TRBV4-1 combines with J gene TRBJ1-6; D is ambiguous. The TCR originated in a woman under 40 in good health. Sequencing was carried out using CD4+ T cells from PBMCs. CDR3 loop: CASSQGRDSPLHF. As DNA, the CDR3 is TGCGCCAGCAGCCAAGGAAGGGATTCACCCCTCCACTTT.